This T cell receptor beta chain derives from a study of T cells expressing NK-cell markers. Study-level information: Source material for TCR beta repertoires consisted of sorted CD3+CD56+NKG2C+, CD3+CD56+NKG2C- and CD3+CD56-NKG2C+ T cells.

TCRdb reprocessed the 5' RACE reads, keeping one entry per CDR3 protein, no DNA. The listing records about 370,000 distinct CDR3 sequences. As to this clonotype: Its antigen remains unknown.

Study-level findings and limits: Top CD8+ clonotypes included the dominant CD3+CD56+NKG2C+ clonotypes in 5 or 6 donors. Uncertainty persisted over the HCMV specificity of expanded NKG2C+ T cell clones.

The sequencing sample was made of blood T cells: a sorted CD56 or NKG2C T cell subset, CD4+ or CD8+ T cells, or bulk PBMC T cells (not recorded which). The sequence was collected from a woman aged 50 to 60 in good health.

The CDR3 loop is CSARVGAGYTF. The chain is built from TRBV20-1 and TRBJ1-2; without DNA, the TCRdb call of TRBD1 cannot be checked. The CDR3 runs to 11 residues. Germline CDR1 is DFQATT and CDR2 is SNEGSKA (reference sequence).